This is a list of T cell receptor beta chains from one sample in a study of CD8+ T cells in alopecia areata. Clones were read by immunoSEQ multiplex PCR, and TCRdb kept only the in-frame ones, dropping some. The table has hundreds of thousands of clones, under 80% seen once. This material consisted of CD4+ T cells sorted from blood, taken at week 0. These receptor sequences come from a human donor with alopecia areata. The conserved cysteine and the conserved F or W are not part of the CDR3 here. The order of the fields is CDR3 protein, J gene, V gene.

CDR3: ASSDTGNSPLH; J: TRBJ1-6; V: TRBV2
CDR3: ASSYTDTQY; J: TRBJ2-3; V: TRBV2
CDR3: AWSSRQGGDGYT; J: TRBJ1-2; V: TRBV30
CDR3: ASSPDRGEVYEQY; J: TRBJ2-7; V: TRBV7-2
CDR3: ATSKDRERDYGYT; J: TRBJ1-2; V: TRBV15
CDR3: ASRVNTEAF; J: TRBJ1-1; V: TRBV4-3
CDR3: ASSPRASSYEQY; J: TRBJ2-7; V: TRBV13
CDR3: ASSYLGWGNEQF; J: TRBJ2-1; V: TRBV6-6
CDR3: AWSVLHSDTQY; J: TRBJ2-3; V: TRBV30
CDR3: AISPSTGTAPGSDTQY; J: TRBJ2-3; V: TRBV10-3
CDR3: SVGQGLNTEAF; J: TRBJ1-1; V: TRBV29-1
CDR3: ASSLSGFDQPQH; J: TRBJ1-5; V: TRBV7-9
CDR3: ASSLDRGEQY; J: TRBJ2-7; V: TRBV13
CDR3: SVLGQGRASDGYT; J: TRBJ1-2; V: TRBV29-1
CDR3: AWSSGADTQY; J: TRBJ2-3; V: TRBV30
CDR3: ASQAVGSTDTQY; J: TRBJ2-3; V: TRBV11-2
CDR3: SIKAAETQY; J: TRBJ2-5; V: TRBV20-1
CDR3: ASTREHSGNTIY; J: TRBJ1-3; V: TRBV2
CDR3: SGGQTQETQY; J: TRBJ2-5; V: TRBV29-1
CDR3: ATSQVNQPQH; J: TRBJ1-5; V: TRBV19
CDR3: GIDRGAEAF; J: TRBJ1-1; V: TRBV29-1
CDR3: AWSAGQQPTDTQY; J: TRBJ2-3; V: TRBV30
CDR3: ASSLGVGSVDTQY; J: TRBJ2-3; V: TRBV7-9
CDR3: AWSARGKTDTQY; J: TRBJ2-3; V: TRBV30
CDR3: ASSLRRGETQY; J: TRBJ2-5; V: TRBV27
CDR3: AWDDPGNYGYT; J: TRBJ1-2; V: TRBV30
CDR3: ASSYGRAYEQY; J: TRBJ2-7; V: TRBV6-5
CDR3: ASSFQAGIYEQY; J: TRBJ2-7; V: TRBV27
CDR3: ASSLLAGMDTQY; J: TRBJ2-3; V: TRBV27
CDR3: SAASSYEQY; J: TRBJ2-7; V: TRBV29-1
CDR3: ASSLLGSPLH; J: TRBJ1-6; V: TRBV27
CDR3: AWSVRRGSYEQY; J: TRBJ2-7; V: TRBV30
CDR3: ASSSGTGYNEQF; J: TRBJ2-1; V: TRBV6-5
CDR3: ASSLGRLGSSKNIQY; J: TRBJ2-4; V: TRBV7-9
CDR3: ASSFYQGKAF; J: TRBJ1-1; V: TRBV27
CDR3: ASSLGGFPYEQY; J: TRBJ2-7; V: TRBV27
CDR3: ASSLALSGGNGYT; J: TRBJ1-2; V: TRBV7-2
CDR3: ASSFQGTYGYT; J: TRBJ1-2; V: TRBV6-5
CDR3: AWSWARGQYEQY; J: TRBJ2-7; V: TRBV30
CDR3: ASSPGGAGETQY; J: TRBJ2-5; V: TRBV5-1
CDR3: SASILDTQY; J: TRBJ2-3; V: TRBV20-1
CDR3: ASSPKDRGYGYT; J: TRBJ1-2; V: TRBV10-2
CDR3: AWSVPSGYT; J: TRBJ1-2; V: TRBV30
CDR3: ASSVLTSGNTIY; J: TRBJ1-3; V: TRBV2
CDR3: ASSGGRPSNSPLH; J: TRBJ1-6; V: TRBV7-8
CDR3: ASSLGRGYNEQF; J: TRBJ2-1; V: TRBV7-8
CDR3: ATSSPGHNDGYT; J: TRBJ1-2; V: TRBV15
CDR3: SAGGFEKLF; J: TRBJ1-4; V: TRBV29-1
CDR3: ASSQDIGGQGGYT; J: TRBJ1-2; V: TRBV4-2
CDR3: AWSVQVDGYT; J: TRBJ1-2; V: TRBV30
CDR3: AWTPIIRGGYT; J: TRBJ1-2; V: TRBV30
CDR3: ASSPEIAKNIQY; J: TRBJ2-4; V: TRBV7-2
CDR3: ASSSRWLAGGLSSYEQY; J: TRBJ2-7; V: TRBV4-2
CDR3: SVENSGANVLT; J: TRBJ2-6; V: TRBV29-1